Listed below are T cell receptor beta chains from one sample, sequenced in a study of cytomegalovirus exposure and HLA in healthy donors. This table comes from immunoSEQ multiplex PCR, and its TCRdb copy is limited to in-frame clones, with some not included. The sample has roughly 190,000 clones, over 75% seen once; the top ten hold about 1.8%. Input material: PBMCs. These TCRs come from a man younger than 30 in good health and CMV-seronegative. CDR3s include the opening cysteine and the closing phenylalanine or tryptophan.

V gene,J gene,CDR3 protein
TRBV4-3,TRBJ2-3,CASSRIGGGTDTQYF
TRBV6-5,TRBJ1-2,CASSYSRQNYGYTF
TRBV28,TRBJ1-4,CASSWHQGSTNEKLFF
TRBV27,TRBJ1-2,CASSQDRGGGYTF
TRBV11-3,TRBJ2-5,CASSWGTEIQETQYF
TRBV6-1,TRBJ1-1,CASREQAGSEAFF
TRBV2,TRBJ2-2,CASSRTGITGELFF
TRBV6-1,TRBJ1-2,CASRGQGYYGYTF
TRBV28,TRBJ2-3,CASTTRDTQYF
TRBV7-9,TRBJ1-4,CASTGGTAEKLFF
TRBV28,TRBJ1-2,CASSFYFREYGYTF
TRBV7-2,TRBJ1-1,CASSAYLRQMNTEAFF
TRBV5-6,.,CASSLGQYEQYF
TRBV6-1,TRBJ1-4,CASSEYVPDRVATNEKLFF
TRBV2,TRBJ2-3,CASSELAGSTDTQYF
TRBV4-1,TRBJ2-2,CASSPPSGMNTGELFF
TRBV5-6,TRBJ2-4,CASSPTRLAKNIQYF
TRBV27,TRBJ1-2,CASRVLWGEANYGYTF
TRBV29-1,TRBJ2-5,CSVGLAGGVETQYF
TRBV27,TRBJ2-7,CASSLTTGEFSYEQYF
TRBV11-2,TRBJ2-1,CASRPLGLAGHEQFF
TRBV7-2,TRBJ2-5,CASSPGLAGVETQYF
TRBV15,TRBJ1-1,CATSRDRDEAFF
TRBV4-2,TRBJ2-5,CASSQDLSGWYQETQYF
TRBV19,TRBJ1-4,CASSREQGLREKLFF
TRBV7-3,TRBJ2-3,CASSPGLAEGPTQYF
TRBV5-1,TRBJ2-7,CASSLRQGALDEQYF
TRBV7-8,TRBJ2-7,CASSSDRDTYEQYF
TRBV10-1,TRBJ1-5,CASSEGGGNQPQHF
TRBV5-6,TRBJ1-2,CASSPLGTADYGYTF
TRBV29-1,TRBJ2-7,CSVAGGSSYEQYF
TRBV27,TRBJ2-5,CAVAGETQYF
TRBV15,TRBJ1-1,CATSETSTEAFF